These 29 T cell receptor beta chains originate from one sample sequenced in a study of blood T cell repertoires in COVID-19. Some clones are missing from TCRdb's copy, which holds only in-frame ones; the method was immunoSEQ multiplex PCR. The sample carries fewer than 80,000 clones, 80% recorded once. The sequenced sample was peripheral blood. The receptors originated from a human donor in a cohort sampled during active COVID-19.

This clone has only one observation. In nucleotides, the CDR3 is TGTGCCAGCGGGGACAGCGGCTCCTACGAGCAGTACTTC. It is translated as CASGDSGSYEQYF. The chain joins TRBV6-5 to TRBJ2-7, with 7 bases fitting TRBD1. Losses at the gene ends were 8 bases for V and 0 bases for J; bases not matched to a gene: 4. CDR1 MNHEY and CDR2 SVGAGI come from the germline V gene. This CDR3 has 13 residues.

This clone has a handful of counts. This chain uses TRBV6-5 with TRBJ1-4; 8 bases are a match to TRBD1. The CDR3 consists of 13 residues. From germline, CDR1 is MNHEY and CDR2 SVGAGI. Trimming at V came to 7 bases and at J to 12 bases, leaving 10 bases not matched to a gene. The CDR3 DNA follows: TGTGCCAGCAAAGTACAGGGGGGTGCGGAACTGTTTTTT. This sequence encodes CASKVQGGAELFF.

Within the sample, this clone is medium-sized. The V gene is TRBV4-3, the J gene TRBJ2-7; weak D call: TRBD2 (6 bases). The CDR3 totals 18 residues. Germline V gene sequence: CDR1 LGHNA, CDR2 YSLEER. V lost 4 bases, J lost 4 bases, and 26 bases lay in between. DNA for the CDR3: TGCGCCAGCAGCCGCCAAGTGTCCCTGCGGGGATTGCAATACGAGCAGTACTTC. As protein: CASSRQVSLRGLQYEQYF.

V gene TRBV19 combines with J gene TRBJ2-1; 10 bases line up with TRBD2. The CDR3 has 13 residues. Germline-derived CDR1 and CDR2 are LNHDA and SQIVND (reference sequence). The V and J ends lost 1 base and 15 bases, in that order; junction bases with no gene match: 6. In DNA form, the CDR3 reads TGTGCCAGTAGTATAGGGATAGCGGGAGGTCGGTTCTTC. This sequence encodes CASSIGIAGGRFF.

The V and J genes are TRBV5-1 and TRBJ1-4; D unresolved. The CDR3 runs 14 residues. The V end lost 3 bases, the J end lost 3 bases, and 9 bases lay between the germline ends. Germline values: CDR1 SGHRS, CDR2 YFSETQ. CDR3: CASSYSSANEKLFF. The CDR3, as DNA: TGCGCCAGCAGCTACAGCTCGGCTAATGAAAAACTGTTTTTT.

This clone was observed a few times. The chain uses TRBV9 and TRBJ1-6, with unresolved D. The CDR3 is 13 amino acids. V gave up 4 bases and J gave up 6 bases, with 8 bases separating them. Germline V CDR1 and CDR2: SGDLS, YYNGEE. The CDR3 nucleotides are TGTGCCAGCAGCTACGCTACTAATTCACCCCTCCACTTT. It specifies CASSYATNSPLHF.

The CDR3 sequence is CASSLTVLPSEQYF. The CDR3 DNA sequence: TGCGCCAGCAGCTTGACAGTCTTGCCGAGCGAGCAGTACTTC. The chain carries TRBV5-1 and TRBJ2-7; the D is unclear. Germline lookup yields CDR1 SGHRS and CDR2 YFSETQ. The CDR3 runs 14 residues. V was trimmed by 1 base and J by 6 bases, leaving 14 bases between them. The variable domain in full, completed from reference TRBV5-1 and TRBJ2-7, reads KAGVTQTPRYLIKTRGQQVTLSCSPISGHRSVSWYQQTPGQGLQFLFEYFSETQRNKGNFPGRFSGRQFSNSRSEMNVSTLELGDSALYLCASSLTVLPSEQYFGPGTRLTVT.

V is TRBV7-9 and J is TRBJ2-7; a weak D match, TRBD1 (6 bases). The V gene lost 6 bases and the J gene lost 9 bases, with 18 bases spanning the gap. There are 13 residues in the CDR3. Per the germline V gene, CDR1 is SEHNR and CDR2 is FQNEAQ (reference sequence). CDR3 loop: CASSLLTGSSQYF. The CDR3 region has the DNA TGTGCCAGCAGTCTTTTAACAGGGTCCTCGCAGTACTTC. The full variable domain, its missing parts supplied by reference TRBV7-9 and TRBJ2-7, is DTGVSQNPRHKITKRGQNVTFRCDPISEHNRLYWYRQTLGQGPEFLTYFQNEAQLEKSRLLSDRFSAERPKGSFSTLEIQRTEQGDSAMYLCASSLLTGSSQYFGPGTRLTVT.

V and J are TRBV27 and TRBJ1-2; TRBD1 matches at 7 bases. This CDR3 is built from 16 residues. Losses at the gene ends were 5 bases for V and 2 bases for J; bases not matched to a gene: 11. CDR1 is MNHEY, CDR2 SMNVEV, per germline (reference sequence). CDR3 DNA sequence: TGTGCCAGCAGTAGGACCGGGACAGAGAGAAACTATGGCTACACCTTC. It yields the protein CASSRTGTERNYGYTF.

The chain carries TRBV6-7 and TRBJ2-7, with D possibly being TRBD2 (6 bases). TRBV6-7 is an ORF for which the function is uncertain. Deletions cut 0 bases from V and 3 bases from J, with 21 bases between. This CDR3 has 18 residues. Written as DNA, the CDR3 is TGTGCCAGCAGTTACTCGGATTTTAACTTTGTGGGAGGCTACGAGCAGTACTTC. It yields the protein CASSYSDFNFVGGYEQYF.

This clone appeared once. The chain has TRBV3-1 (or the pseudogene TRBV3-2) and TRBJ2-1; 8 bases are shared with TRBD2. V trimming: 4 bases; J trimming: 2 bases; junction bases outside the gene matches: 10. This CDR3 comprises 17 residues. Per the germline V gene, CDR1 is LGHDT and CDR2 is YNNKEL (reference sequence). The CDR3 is CASSLRGGRKTYNEQFF. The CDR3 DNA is TGTGCCAGCAGCCTTCGGGGGGGGCGGAAAACCTACAATGAGCAGTTCTTC.

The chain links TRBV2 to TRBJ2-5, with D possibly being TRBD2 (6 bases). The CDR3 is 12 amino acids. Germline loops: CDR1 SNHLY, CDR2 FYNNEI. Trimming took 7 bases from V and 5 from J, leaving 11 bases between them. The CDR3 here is CASTGVGETQYF. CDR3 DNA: TGTGCCAGCACGGGGGTAGGGGAGACCCAGTACTTC.

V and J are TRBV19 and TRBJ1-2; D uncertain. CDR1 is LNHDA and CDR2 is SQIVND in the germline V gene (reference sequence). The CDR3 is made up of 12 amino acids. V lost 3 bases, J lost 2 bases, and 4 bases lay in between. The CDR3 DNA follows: TGTGCCAGTAGTATCTCGAACTATGGCTACACCTTC. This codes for CASSISNYGYTF.

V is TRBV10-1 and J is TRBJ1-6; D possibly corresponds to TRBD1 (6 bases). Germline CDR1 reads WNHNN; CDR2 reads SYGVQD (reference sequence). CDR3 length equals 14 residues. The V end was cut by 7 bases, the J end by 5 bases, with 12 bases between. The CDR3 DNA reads TGCGCCAGCAATCCCCAGGGGAATAATTCACCCCTCCACTTT. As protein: CASNPQGNNSPLHF.

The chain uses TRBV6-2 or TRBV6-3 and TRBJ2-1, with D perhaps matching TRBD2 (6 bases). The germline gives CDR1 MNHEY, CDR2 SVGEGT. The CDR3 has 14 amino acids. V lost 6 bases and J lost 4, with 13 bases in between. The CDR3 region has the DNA TGTGCCAGCAGCTTCACTAGCAGTTACAATGAGCAGTTCTTC. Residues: CASSFTSSYNEQFF.

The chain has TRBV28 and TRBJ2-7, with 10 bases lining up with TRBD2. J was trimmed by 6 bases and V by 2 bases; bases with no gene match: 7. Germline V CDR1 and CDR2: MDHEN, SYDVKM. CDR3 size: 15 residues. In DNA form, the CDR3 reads TGTGCCAGCAGTTTACCTAGCGGGAGTTTCTCCGAGCAGTACTTC. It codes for CASSLPSGSFSEQYF.

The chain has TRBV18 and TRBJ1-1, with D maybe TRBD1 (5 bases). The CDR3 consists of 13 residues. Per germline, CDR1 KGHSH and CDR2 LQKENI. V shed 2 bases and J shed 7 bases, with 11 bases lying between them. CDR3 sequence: CASSPFQGFEAFF. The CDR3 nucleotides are TGTGCCAGCTCACCATTCCAGGGTTTTGAAGCTTTCTTT. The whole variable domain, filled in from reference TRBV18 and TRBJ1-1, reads NAGVMQNPRHLVRRRGQEARLRCSPMKGHSHVYWYRQLPEEGLKFMVYLQKENIIDESGMPKERFSAEFPKEGPSILRIQQVVRGDSAAYFCASSPFQGFEAFFGQGTRLTVV.

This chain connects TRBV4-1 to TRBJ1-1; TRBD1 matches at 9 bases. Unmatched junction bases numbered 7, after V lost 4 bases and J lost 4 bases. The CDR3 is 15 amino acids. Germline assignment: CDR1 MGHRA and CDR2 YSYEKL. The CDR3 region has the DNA TGCGCCAGCAGCCGCGGACAGGGGAGGAGCACTGAAGCTTTCTTT. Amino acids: CASSRGQGRSTEAFF.

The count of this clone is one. The CDR3 reads CATSDSFRVGANVLTF. In DNA, the CDR3 is TGTGCCACCAGTGATTCGTTTAGAGTGGGGGCCAACGTCCTGACTTTC. The chain is built from TRBV24-1 and TRBJ2-6; the D is unclear. The CDR3 totals 16 residues. Germline CDR1 reads KGHDR; CDR2 reads SFDVKD. The V and J ends lost 2 bases and 4 bases respectively, with 11 bases between them.

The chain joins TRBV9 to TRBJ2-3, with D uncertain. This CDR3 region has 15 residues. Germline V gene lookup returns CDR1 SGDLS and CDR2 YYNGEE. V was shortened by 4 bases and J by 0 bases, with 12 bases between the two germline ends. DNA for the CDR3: TGTGCCAGCAGCCCCGCCGTTACTAGCACAGATACGCAGTATTTT. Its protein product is CASSPAVTSTDTQYF.

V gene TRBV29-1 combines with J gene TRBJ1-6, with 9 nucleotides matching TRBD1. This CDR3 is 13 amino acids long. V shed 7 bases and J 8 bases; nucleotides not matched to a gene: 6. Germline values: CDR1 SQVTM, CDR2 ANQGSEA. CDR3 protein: CSAGTGPDSPLHF. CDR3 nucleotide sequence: TGCAGCGCAGGGACAGGGCCGGATTCACCCCTCCACTTT.

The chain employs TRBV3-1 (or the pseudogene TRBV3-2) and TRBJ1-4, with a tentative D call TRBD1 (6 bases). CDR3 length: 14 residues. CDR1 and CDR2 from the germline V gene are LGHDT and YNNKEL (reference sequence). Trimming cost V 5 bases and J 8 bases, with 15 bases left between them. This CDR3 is CASSARGGEEKLFF. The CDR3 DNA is TGTGCCAGCAGCGCACGAGGGGGGGAGGAAAAACTGTTTTTT.

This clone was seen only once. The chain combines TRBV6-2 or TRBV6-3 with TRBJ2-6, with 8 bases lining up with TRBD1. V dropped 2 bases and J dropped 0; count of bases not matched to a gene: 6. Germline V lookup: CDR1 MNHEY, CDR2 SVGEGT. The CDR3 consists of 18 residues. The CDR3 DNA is TGTGCCAGCAGTTACCTCGGACAGGGTAGCTCTGGGGCCAACGTCCTGACTTTC. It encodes CASSYLGQGSSGANVLTF.

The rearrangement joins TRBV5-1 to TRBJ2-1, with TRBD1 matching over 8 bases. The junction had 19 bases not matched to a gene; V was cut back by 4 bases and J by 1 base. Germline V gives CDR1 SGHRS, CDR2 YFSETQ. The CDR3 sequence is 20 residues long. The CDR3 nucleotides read TGCGCCAGCAGCGCCCGAGGCAGGGGGCAAGCGGTTAGTTCCTACAATGAGCAGTTCTTC. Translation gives CASSARGRGQAVSSYNEQFF.

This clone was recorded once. The CDR3 sequence is CASSLGGPGLRYEQYF. In DNA form, the CDR3 reads TGTGCCAGCAGTTTAGGGGGGCCGGGACTAAGATACGAGCAGTACTTC. This rearrangement joins TRBV28 to TRBJ2-7; D is possibly TRBD2 (7 bases). The CDR3 is 16 amino acids. With 2 bases removed from V and 4 bases from J, the gap between germline ends came to 18 bases. Germline V lookup: CDR1 MDHEN, CDR2 SYDVKM.

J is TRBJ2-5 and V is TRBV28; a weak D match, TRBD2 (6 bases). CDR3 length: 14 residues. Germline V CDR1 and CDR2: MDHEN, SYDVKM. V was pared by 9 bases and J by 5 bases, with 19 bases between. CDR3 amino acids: CASARIGAGETQYF. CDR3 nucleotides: TGTGCCAGTGCGCGGATTGGAGCGGGTGAGACCCAGTACTTC. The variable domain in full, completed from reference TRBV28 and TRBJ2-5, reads DVKVTQSSRYLVKRTGEKVFLECVQDMDHENMFWYRQDPGLGLRLIYFSYDVKMKEKGDIPEGYSVSREKKERFSLILESASTNQTSMYLCASARIGAGETQYFGPGTRLLVL.

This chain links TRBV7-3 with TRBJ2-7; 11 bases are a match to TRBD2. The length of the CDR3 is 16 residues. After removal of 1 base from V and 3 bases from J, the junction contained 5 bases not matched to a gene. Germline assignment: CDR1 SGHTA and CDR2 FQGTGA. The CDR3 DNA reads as TGTGCCAGCAGCTTAATGGGGACTAGCGGAAGCTACGAGCAGTACTTC. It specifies CASSLMGTSGSYEQYF.

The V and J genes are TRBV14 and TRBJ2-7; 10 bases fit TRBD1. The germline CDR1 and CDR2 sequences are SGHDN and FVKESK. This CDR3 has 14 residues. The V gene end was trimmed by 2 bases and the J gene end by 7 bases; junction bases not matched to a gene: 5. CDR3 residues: CASSQRDRGGEQYF. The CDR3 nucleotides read TGTGCCAGCAGCCAACGGGACAGGGGAGGGGAGCAGTACTTC.

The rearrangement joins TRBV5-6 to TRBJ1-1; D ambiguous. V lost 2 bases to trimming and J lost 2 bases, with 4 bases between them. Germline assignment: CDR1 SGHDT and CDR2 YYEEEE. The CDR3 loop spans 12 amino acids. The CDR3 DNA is TGTGCCAGCAGCTTCCAAAACACTGAAGCTTTCTTT. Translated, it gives CASSFQNTEAFF.